These T cell receptor beta chains were read from a single sample in a study of OX40 agonist ivuxolimab in advanced cancers. Method: immunoSEQ multiplex PCR; TCRdb's copy keeps in-frame clones and lacks some. This sample has under 85,000 clones; approximately 95% occur once, and the top ten carry roughly 22%. Sequences were derived from CD4+ or CD8+ T cells sorted from blood, sampled in a trial of the OX40 agonist ivuxolimab. These receptors were collected from an adult with an advanced solid tumor such as melanoma, head and neck, liver or kidney cancer. CDR3s include the opening cysteine and the closing phenylalanine or tryptophan. A clone size is listed for some rows: how often the clone was seen (once, few, many), or a class if it is expanded.

v_gene: TRBV5-1
j_gene: TRBJ2-7
abundance: .
CDR3aa: CASSQRPASSYEQYF

v_gene: TRBV19
j_gene: TRBJ1-5
abundance: few
CDR3aa: CASSSNQPQHF

v_gene: TRBV5-5
j_gene: TRBJ1-2
abundance: once
CDR3aa: CASSPGQGGYGYTF

v_gene: TRBV5-1
j_gene: TRBJ2-7
abundance: .
CDR3aa: CASSLDGLGSGYEQYF

v_gene: TRBV6-6
j_gene: TRBJ2-7
abundance: .
CDR3aa: CASSYDVEGHEQYF

v_gene: TRBV7-2
j_gene: TRBJ1-6
abundance: .
CDR3aa: CASSGTGGGSYNSPLHF

v_gene: TRBV7-9
j_gene: TRBJ1-1
abundance: .
CDR3aa: CASSRTRDEAFF

v_gene: TRBV4-1
j_gene: TRBJ2-5
abundance: .
CDR3aa: CASSQDRGVETQYF

v_gene: TRBV27
j_gene: TRBJ1-4
abundance: .
CDR3aa: CASSPQNEKLFF

v_gene: TRBV4-2
j_gene: TRBJ2-1
abundance: .
CDR3aa: CASRLGGTSASNEQFF

v_gene: TRBV27
j_gene: TRBJ1-5
abundance: .
CDR3aa: CASSPRQGAYQPQHF

v_gene: TRBV4-1
j_gene: TRBJ2-5
abundance: .
CDR3aa: CASTLGGRASGETQYF

v_gene: TRBV11-3
j_gene: TRBJ2-2
abundance: .
CDR3aa: CASSREPGGRASGELFF

v_gene: TRBV5-4
j_gene: TRBJ2-5
abundance: .
CDR3aa: CASSPGTRKETQYF

v_gene: TRBV2
j_gene: TRBJ1-2
abundance: .
CDR3aa: CASSEKGPESGYTF

v_gene: TRBV5-6
j_gene: TRBJ1-2
abundance: .
CDR3aa: CASSLLEGANYGYTF

v_gene: TRBV9
j_gene: TRBJ2-7
abundance: .
CDR3aa: CASSVVERPYEQYF

v_gene: TRBV5-6
j_gene: TRBJ2-7
abundance: .
CDR3aa: CASSSAGGPPYEQYF

v_gene: TRBV27
j_gene: TRBJ2-3
abundance: once
CDR3aa: CASSWGGGWGDTQYF

v_gene: TRBV27
j_gene: TRBJ2-1
abundance: .
CDR3aa: CASRGLSYNEQFF

v_gene: TRBV4-3
j_gene: TRBJ2-7
abundance: .
CDR3aa: CASSQDGTSYEQYF

v_gene: TRBV27
j_gene: TRBJ1-4
abundance: .
CDR3aa: CASSLWQGANEKLFF

v_gene: TRBV9
j_gene: TRBJ1-3
abundance: .
CDR3aa: CASSPGNTIYF

v_gene: TRBV6-1
j_gene: TRBJ2-3
abundance: .
CDR3aa: CASSDITKGTDTQYF

v_gene: TRBV4-3
j_gene: TRBJ2-7
abundance: .
CDR3aa: CASSQEGGYEQYF

v_gene: TRBV9
j_gene: TRBJ2-3
abundance: once
CDR3aa: CASSVVGRAQYF

v_gene: TRBV18
j_gene: TRBJ1-1
abundance: once
CDR3aa: CASSRGTVTEAFF

v_gene: TRBV19
j_gene: TRBJ2-7
abundance: .
CDR3aa: CASSWGLAGPYEQYF

v_gene: TRBV29-1
j_gene: TRBJ2-1
abundance: .
CDR3aa: CSVERLAGGSSYNEQFF

v_gene: TRBV29-1
j_gene: TRBJ2-7
abundance: .
CDR3aa: CSVETVQATFYEQYF

v_gene: TRBV7-9
j_gene: TRBJ1-1
abundance: once
CDR3aa: CASSLGAGRNTEAFF

v_gene: TRBV4-1
j_gene: TRBJ2-7
abundance: few
CDR3aa: CASSQGTNYEQYF

v_gene: TRBV5-1
j_gene: TRBJ1-1
abundance: once
CDR3aa: CASSLDRNTEAFF

v_gene: TRBV6-5
j_gene: TRBJ1-4
abundance: .
CDR3aa: CASSYQGQKNEKLFF

v_gene: TRBV18
j_gene: TRBJ2-1
abundance: .
CDR3aa: CASSPLAGGGNEQFF

v_gene: TRBV27
j_gene: TRBJ2-7
abundance: .
CDR3aa: CASSLGQGAHEQYF

v_gene: TRBV6-5
j_gene: TRBJ1-1
abundance: .
CDR3aa: CASVAGNTEAFF

v_gene: TRBV7-6
j_gene: TRBJ2-1
abundance: .
CDR3aa: CASSQLAGHNEQFF

v_gene: TRBV7-9
j_gene: TRBJ2-7
abundance: .
CDR3aa: CASSLTSLDEQYF

v_gene: TRBV4-3
j_gene: TRBJ2-5
abundance: .
CDR3aa: CASSRSNGQETQYF

v_gene: TRBV28
j_gene: TRBJ1-2
abundance: .
CDR3aa: CASSLFSNYGYTF

v_gene: TRBV25-1
j_gene: TRBJ2-5
abundance: once
CDR3aa: CASGRLAGETQYF

v_gene: TRBV7-6
j_gene: TRBJ2-7
abundance: .
CDR3aa: CASSPGQGWYEQYF

v_gene: TRBV13
j_gene: TRBJ1-5
abundance: once
CDR3aa: CASSLGEGREVGEPQHF

v_gene: TRBV4-3
j_gene: TRBJ2-7
abundance: .
CDR3aa: CASSPGTRLYEQYF

v_gene: TRBV5-1
j_gene: TRBJ2-1
abundance: .
CDR3aa: CASSLTGSNEQFF

v_gene: TRBV28
j_gene: TRBJ2-7
abundance: .
CDR3aa: CASSLRGVEQYF

v_gene: TRBV28
j_gene: TRBJ1-2
abundance: .
CDR3aa: CASSLPLGGLGYTF

v_gene: TRBV28
j_gene: TRBJ2-3
abundance: .
CDR3aa: CASHSGKYTDTQYF

v_gene: TRBV4-3
j_gene: TRBJ2-7
abundance: .
CDR3aa: CASSAYPQSYEQYF

v_gene: TRBV4-1
j_gene: TRBJ2-3
abundance: .
CDR3aa: CASSPTLGTNLGDTQYF